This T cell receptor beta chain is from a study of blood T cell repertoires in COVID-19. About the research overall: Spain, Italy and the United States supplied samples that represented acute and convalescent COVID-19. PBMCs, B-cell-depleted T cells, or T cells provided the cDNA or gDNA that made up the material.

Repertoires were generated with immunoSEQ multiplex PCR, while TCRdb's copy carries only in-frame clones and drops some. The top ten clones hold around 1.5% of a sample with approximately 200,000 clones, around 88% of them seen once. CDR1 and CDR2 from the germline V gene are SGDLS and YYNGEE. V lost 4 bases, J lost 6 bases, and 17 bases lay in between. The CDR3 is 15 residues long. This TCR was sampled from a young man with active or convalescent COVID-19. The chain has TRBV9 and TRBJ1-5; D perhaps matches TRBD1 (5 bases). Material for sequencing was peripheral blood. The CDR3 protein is CASSSGRGGSQPQHF. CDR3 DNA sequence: TGTGCCAGCAGCTCCGGGAGGGGTGGAAGTCAGCCCCAGCATTTT.